Following are 6 T cell receptor beta chains from one sample sequenced in a study of shared clonotypes between healthy human individuals. Clones were read by immunoSEQ multiplex PCR, and TCRdb kept only the in-frame ones, dropping some. This sample has roughly 2.2 million clones, with just under 95% found just once. The source material was naive CD4+ T cells from PBMCs. Sample subset: CD45RA+ positively selected. All receptors derive from a man in his late teens or twenties in good health. Some clones in this sample may be carry-over from other donors' samples.

The gene calls are TRBV15 and TRBJ2-7; D is perhaps TRBD2 (5 bases). This CDR3 comprises 13 residues. V dropped 4 bases and J dropped 7 bases, with 14 bases sitting between them. CDR1 LNHNV and CDR2 YYDKDF come from the germline V gene (reference sequence). The CDR3 loop reads CATSIVRTGEQYF. For the CDR3, the DNA is TGTGCCACCAGCATTGTGAGGACGGGGGAGCAGTACTTC.

This sequence joins TRBV5-1 and TRBJ1-2; TRBD1 aligns across 7 bases. V shed 5 bases, J shed 0 bases, and the junction held 4 bases outside the gene matches. CDR3 length: 14 residues. Germline CDR1 and CDR2: SGHRS and YFSETQ. CDR3 loop: CASRSGTANYGYTF. CDR3 nucleotides: TGCGCCAGCAGATCCGGGACAGCTAACTATGGCTACACCTTC.

The chain is built from TRBV2 and TRBJ2-5, with 9 bases fitting TRBD2. Germline CDR1 and CDR2: SNHLY and FYNNEI. This CDR3 has 16 amino acids. J was trimmed by 4 bases and V by 7 bases; bases with no gene match: 13. CDR3 DNA: TGTGCCAGCACCCAAGGGCTAGCGGGAATCGGAGAGACCCAGTACTTC. This encodes CASTQGLAGIGETQYF. The full variable domain, in which reference TRBV2 and TRBJ2-5 provide the parts outside the CDR3, is EPEVTQTPSHQVTQMGQEVILRCVPISNHLYFYWYRQILGQKVEFLVSFYNNEISEKSEIFDDQFSVERPDGSNFTLKIRSTKLEDSAMYFCASTQGLAGIGETQYFGPGTRLLVL.

This clone was detected once. The same CDR3 can be traced to other DNA sequences in this sample. The chain carries TRBV6-6 and TRBJ1-1; D is uncertain. The V and J ends lost 6 bases and 0 bases respectively, with 5 bases between them. The V gene's germline CDR1 is MNHNY and CDR2 SVGAGI (reference sequence). The CDR3 is made up of 12 amino acids. CDR3 sequence reads: CASSGMNTEAFF. The CDR3 DNA sequence: TGTGCCAGCAGCGGGATGAACACTGAAGCTTTCTTT.

About this clone itself: At the DNA level, this CDR3 is encoded by other sequences in the same sample as well. The gene calls are TRBV30 and TRBJ1-1; D unresolved. Trimming removed 0 bases from V and 0 bases from J, with 5 bases in between. Germline V gives CDR1 GTSNPN, CDR2 SVGIG (reference sequence). This CDR3 region has 13 residues. CDR3 protein: CAWSVGMNTEAFF. CDR3 sequence (DNA): TGTGCCTGGAGTGTTGGGATGAACACTGAAGCTTTCTTT.

The chain recombines TRBV27 with TRBJ2-2, with D uncertain. The CDR3 has 16 residues. CDR1 is MNHEY, CDR2 SMNVEV, per germline (reference sequence). Trimming pared 6 bases from V and 6 bases from J, leaving 20 bases between. CDR3 DNA sequence: TGTGCCAGCAGCCTCCTGGTTGGGCAAGGCGCCGGGGAGCTGTTTTTT. This encodes CASSLLVGQGAGELFF.